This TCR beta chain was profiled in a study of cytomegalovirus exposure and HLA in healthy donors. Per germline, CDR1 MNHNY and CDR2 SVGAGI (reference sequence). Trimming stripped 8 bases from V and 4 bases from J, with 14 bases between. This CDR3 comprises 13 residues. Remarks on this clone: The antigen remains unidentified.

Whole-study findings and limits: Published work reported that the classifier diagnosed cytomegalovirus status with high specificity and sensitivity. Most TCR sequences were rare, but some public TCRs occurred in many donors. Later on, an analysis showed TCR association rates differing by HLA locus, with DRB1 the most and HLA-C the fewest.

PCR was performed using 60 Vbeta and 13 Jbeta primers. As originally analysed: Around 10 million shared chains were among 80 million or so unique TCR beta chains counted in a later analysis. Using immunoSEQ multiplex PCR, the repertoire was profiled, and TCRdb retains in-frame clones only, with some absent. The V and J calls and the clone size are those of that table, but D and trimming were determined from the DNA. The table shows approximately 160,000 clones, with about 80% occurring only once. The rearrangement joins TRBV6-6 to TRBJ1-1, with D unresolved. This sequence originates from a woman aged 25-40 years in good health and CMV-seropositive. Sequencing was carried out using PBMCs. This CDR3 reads CASLKDRGTEAFF. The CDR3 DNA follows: TGTGCCAGCCTTAAGGATAGAGGCACTGAAGCTTTCTTT.